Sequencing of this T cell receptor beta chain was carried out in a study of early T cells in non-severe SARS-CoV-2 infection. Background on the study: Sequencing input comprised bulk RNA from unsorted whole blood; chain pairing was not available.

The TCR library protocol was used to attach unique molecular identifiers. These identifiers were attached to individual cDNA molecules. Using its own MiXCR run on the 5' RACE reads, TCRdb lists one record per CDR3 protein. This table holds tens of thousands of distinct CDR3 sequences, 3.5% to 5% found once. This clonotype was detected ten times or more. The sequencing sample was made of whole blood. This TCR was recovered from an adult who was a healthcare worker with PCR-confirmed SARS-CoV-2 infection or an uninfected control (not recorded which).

The CDR3 nucleotides are TGTGCCAGCAGTGCACAGGGAACCCAGTACTTC. Translating gives CASSAQGTQYF. The chain has TRBV12-3 or TRBV12-4 and TRBJ2-5; weak D call: TRBD1 (6 bases). This CDR3 has 11 amino acids. The germline V and J ends were trimmed by 5 bases and 8 bases, with 9 bases remaining between them.